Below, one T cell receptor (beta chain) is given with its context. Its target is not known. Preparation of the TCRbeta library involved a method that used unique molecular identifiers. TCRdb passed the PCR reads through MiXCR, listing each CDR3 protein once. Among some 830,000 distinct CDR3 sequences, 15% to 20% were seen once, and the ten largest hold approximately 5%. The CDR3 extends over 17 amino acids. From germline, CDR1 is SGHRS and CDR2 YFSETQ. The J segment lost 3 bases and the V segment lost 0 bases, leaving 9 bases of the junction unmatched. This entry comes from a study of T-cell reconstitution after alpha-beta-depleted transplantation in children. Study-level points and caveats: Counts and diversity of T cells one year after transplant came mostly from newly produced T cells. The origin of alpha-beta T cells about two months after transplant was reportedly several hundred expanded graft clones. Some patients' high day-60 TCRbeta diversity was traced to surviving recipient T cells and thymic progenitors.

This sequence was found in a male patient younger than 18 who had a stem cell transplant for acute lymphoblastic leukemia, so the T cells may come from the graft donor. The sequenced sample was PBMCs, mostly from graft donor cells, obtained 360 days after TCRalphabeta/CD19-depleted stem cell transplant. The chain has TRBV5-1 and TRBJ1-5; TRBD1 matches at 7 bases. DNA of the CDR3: TGCGCCAGCAGCTTGGGAAGGGGGCAGATACCCAATCAGCCCCAGCATTTT. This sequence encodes CASSLGRGQIPNQPQHF.